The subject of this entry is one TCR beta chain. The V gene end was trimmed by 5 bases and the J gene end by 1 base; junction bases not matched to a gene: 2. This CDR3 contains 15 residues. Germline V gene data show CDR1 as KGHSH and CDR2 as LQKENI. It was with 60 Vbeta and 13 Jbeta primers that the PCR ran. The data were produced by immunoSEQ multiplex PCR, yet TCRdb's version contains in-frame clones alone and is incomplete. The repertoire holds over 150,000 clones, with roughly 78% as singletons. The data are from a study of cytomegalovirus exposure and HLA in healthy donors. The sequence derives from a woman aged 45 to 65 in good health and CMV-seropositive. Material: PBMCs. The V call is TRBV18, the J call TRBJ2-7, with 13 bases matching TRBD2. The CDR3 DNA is TGTGCCAGCTCAGAACTAGCGGGGGGGTCCTACGAGCAGTACTTC. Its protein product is CASSELAGGSYEQYF.